The next 15 T cell receptor beta chains were all read from a single sample in a study of early T cells in non-severe SARS-CoV-2 infection. One entry per CDR3 protein, called by TCRdb with MiXCR from the 5' RACE reads. The table shows 80,000 or so distinct CDR3 sequences, with around 10% occurring only once. The specimen was whole blood, collected at baseline. These receptors originate from an adult who was a healthcare worker with PCR-confirmed SARS-CoV-2 infection or an uninfected control (not recorded which).

The V call is TRBV28, the J call TRBJ2-7; D possibly corresponds to TRBD2 (5 bases). The CDR3 sequence is 11 residues long. V shed 3 bases and J shed 9 bases, with 9 bases lying between them. From germline, CDR1 is MDHEN and CDR2 SYDVKM. The CDR3: CASSLDGGQYF. The CDR3 coding sequence is TGTGCCAGCAGTTTGGATGGAGGGCAGTACTTC.

This clonotype occurred a few times. The chain employs TRBV28 and TRBJ1-2; D not certain. The V and J ends lost 6 bases and 7 bases respectively, with 6 bases between them. CDR1 and CDR2 (germline): MDHEN, SYDVKM. The CDR3 is 10 amino acids. The CDR3 DNA reads as TGTGCCAGCAGCTCCCTTGGCTACACCTTC. Protein product: CASSSLGYTF.

This clonotype was detected a few times. The chain couples TRBV29-1 to TRBJ2-1; the match to TRBD2 covers 8 bases. The CDR3 sequence is 13 residues long. With V trimmed by 5 bases and J by 3 bases, 3 bases remained unmatched. Germline CDR1 is SQVTM and CDR2 is ANQGSEA. The CDR3 region is CSVSTSGYNEQFF. CDR3 DNA sequence: TGCAGCGTTTCAACTAGCGGCTACAATGAGCAGTTCTTC.

Many counts were recorded for this clonotype. The chain combines TRBV20-1 with TRBJ1-1; 7 nucleotides match TRBD1. V gave up 3 bases and J gave up 5 bases; unmatched junction bases: 9. Germline lookup yields CDR1 DFQATT and CDR2 SNEGSKA (reference sequence). The CDR3 spans 14 residues. Here the CDR3 DNA reads TGCAGTGCTAGCATGACAGGGTTAAGGACTGAAGCTTTCTTT. As protein: CSASMTGLRTEAFF.

This clonotype has just a few counts. This sequence joins TRBV28 and TRBJ2-1, with 8 bases aligning to TRBD1. Unmatched junction bases numbered 12, after V lost 6 bases and J lost 8 bases. In germline, CDR1 is MDHEN, CDR2 SYDVKM. The CDR3 extends over 15 amino acids. The CDR3, as DNA: TGTGCCAGCAGGGAAACAGGGGGTCGTAACGATGAGCAGTTCTTC. This translates into CASRETGGRNDEQFF.

With respect to this clonotype: A read error is possible here, since a much larger clone lies one base away. J is TRBJ2-7 and V is TRBV6-2 or TRBV6-3; D may correspond to TRBD1 or TRBD2 (5 bases each). Germline CDR1 and CDR2: MNHEY and SVGEGT. The CDR3 consists of 13 residues. CDR3 sequence: CAGSYAGTYEQYF. The CDR3 region has the DNA TGTGCCGGCAGTTACGCAGGGACGTACGAGCAGTACTTC.

This clonotype was found many times. The CDR3, as DNA: TGTGCCAGCAGTTTAGCGGGGCAGGGCATGGACTACACCTTC. The encoded protein is CASSLAGQGMDYTF. The genes are TRBV28 and TRBJ1-2; D possibly corresponds to TRBD1 (5 bases). The CDR3 consists of 14 residues. Trimming removed 2 bases from V and 10 bases from J, with 17 bases in between. Germline CDR1 reads MDHEN; CDR2 reads SYDVKM.

The chain couples TRBV7-2 to TRBJ2-6; unclear D gene. The V gene's germline CDR1 is SGHTA and CDR2 FQGNSA. The V end lost 6 bases, the J end lost 0 bases, and 6 bases lay between the germline ends. The CDR3 is 14 amino acids. The CDR3 loop reads CASSPGSGANVLTF. The CDR3 DNA sequence: TGTGCCAGCAGTCCCGGCTCTGGGGCCAACGTCCTGACTTTC.

The table lists this clonotype with a few counts. V is TRBV11-3 and J is TRBJ1-5, with D uncertain. Trimming shortened V by 10 bases and J by 2 bases, and 24 bases separated the two germline ends. CDR1 is SGHNT, CDR2 YENEEA, per germline. CDR3 length equals 17 residues. The CDR3 region is CATPPGSSTMRNQPQHF. The CDR3 nucleotides are TGTGCCACTCCACCGGGATCCAGTACTATGCGCAATCAGCCCCAGCATTTT.

This clonotype was recorded a few times. The V gene is TRBV19, the J gene TRBJ2-3; D not certain. Looked up from germline, CDR1 is LNHDA and CDR2 is SQIVND (reference sequence). The CDR3 covers 11 residues. Trimming took off 6 bases at V and 6 bases at J, with 7 bases between the two ends. CDR3 in DNA: TGTGCCAGTAGCCAGATGGATACGCAGTATTTT. It translates to CASSQMDTQYF.

The rearrangement links TRBV7-2 to TRBJ2-7; 9 bases align to TRBD1. The ends lost 1 base at V and 3 bases at J; junction bases unmatched: 1. The CDR3 contains 14 residues. Per germline, CDR1 SGHTA and CDR2 FQGNSA. In DNA form, the CDR3 reads TGTGCCAGCAGCTTAGTGGGACAGGGCTACGAGCAGTACTTC. This sequence encodes CASSLVGQGYEQYF. Complete variable domain (other parts from reference TRBV7-2 and TRBJ2-7): GAGVSQSPSNKVTEKGKDVELRCDPISGHTALYWYRQSLGQGLEFLIYFQGNSAPDKSGLPSDRFSAERTGGSVSTLTIQRTQQEDSAVYLCASSLVGQGYEQYFGPGTRLTVT.

The J gene is TRBJ2-3, the V gene TRBV20-1; D uncertain. The V gene's germline CDR1 is DFQATT and CDR2 SNEGSKA (reference sequence). V lost 1 base to trimming and J lost 4 bases, with 9 bases between them. The CDR3 length is 13 residues. CDR3 amino acids: CSARGALADTQYF. The CDR3 bases are TGCAGTGCTAGAGGGGCCCTTGCAGATACGCAGTATTTT.

The V call is TRBV19, the J call TRBJ2-1; TRBD2 matches at 11 bases. Germline V lookup: CDR1 LNHDA, CDR2 SQIVND (reference sequence). The CDR3 spans 16 residues. V was pared by 4 bases and J by 5 bases, with 7 bases of the junction left unmatched. This chain's CDR3 is CASSTGTSGRHNEQFF. The CDR3 bases are TGTGCCAGTAGTACCGGGACTAGCGGAAGACACAATGAGCAGTTCTTC.

This clonotype occurred many times. The chain joins TRBV13 to TRBJ2-7; no clear D gene. V lost 9 bases and J 1 base, leaving 13 bases between the germline ends. Germline assignment: CDR1 PRHDT and CDR2 FYEKMQ (reference sequence). The CDR3 extends over 13 amino acids. DNA of the CDR3: TGTGCCAGTCTAAAACTGGGTTCCTACGAGCAGTACTTC. Protein product: CASLKLGSYEQYF.

With respect to this clonotype: A much larger clone differs from this one at a single base, so this may be a read error. This chain connects TRBV10-3 to TRBJ1-1; D remains ambiguous. CDR1 is ENHRY and CDR2 is SYGVKD in the germline V gene. The CDR3 is made up of 13 amino acids. Trimming cost V 0 bases and J 6 bases, with 8 bases left between them. The CDR3 DNA reads as TGTGCCATCAGTGAGTCGACGAGCGCTGAAGCTTTCTTT. Encoded protein: CAISESTSAEAFF.